The rows below give T cell receptor beta chains drawn from one sample of a study of T cell responses to AZD1222 COVID-19 vaccine. The assay was immunoSEQ multiplex PCR, and TCRdb's table has in-frame clones only and misses some. Of under 40,000 clones in the sample, roughly 91% were seen once. The source material was peripheral blood, sampled on day 0 of AZD1222 vaccination. The source of these receptors is an adult in good health. The CDR3 runs from the conserved cysteine through the conserved F or W. A D gene is named only where the DNA matches it firmly. Clone size is not always given. Where it is, it says once, few, many or a class for expanded clones.

abundance: -
j_gene: TRBJ2-1
v_gene: TRBV6-2/TRBV6-3
d_gene: TRBD2
CDR3nt: TGTGCCAGCAGTTACCGATACGGGAGGGCCAGGCGGGGGAATGAGCAGTTCTTC
CDR3aa: CASSYRYGRARRGNEQFF

abundance: -
j_gene: TRBJ1-3
v_gene: TRBV6-5
d_gene: -
CDR3nt: TGTGCCAGCAGTTCCCCGTGGGGTCTCGCTGGAAACACCATATATTTT
CDR3aa: CASSSPWGLAGNTIYF

abundance: -
j_gene: TRBJ2-5
v_gene: TRBV10-1
d_gene: TRBD1
CDR3nt: TGCGCCAGCAGTCAGGGGGATGAGACCCAGTACTTC
CDR3aa: CASSQGDETQYF

abundance: -
j_gene: TRBJ1-4
v_gene: TRBV28
d_gene: TRBD1
CDR3nt: TGTGCCAGCCGCCCCGAGGGGGCCAGGGAAAAACTGTTTTTT
CDR3aa: CASRPEGAREKLFF

abundance: -
j_gene: TRBJ2-3
v_gene: TRBV9
d_gene: -
CDR3nt: TGTGCCAGCAGCTCATCGCCGGAGTCCCTGCAGTATTTT
CDR3aa: CASSSSPESLQYF

abundance: -
j_gene: TRBJ1-1
v_gene: TRBV9
d_gene: -
CDR3nt: TGTGCCAGCAGCCCTCAGAGATGGGGGGAGAACACTGAAGCTTTCTTT
CDR3aa: CASSPQRWGENTEAFF

abundance: -
j_gene: TRBJ2-5
v_gene: TRBV29-1
d_gene: -
CDR3nt: TGCAGCGTTGATGTACAGGGTTCAGAGACCCAGTACTTC
CDR3aa: CSVDVQGSETQYF

abundance: -
j_gene: TRBJ2-3
v_gene: TRBV19
d_gene: -
CDR3nt: TGTGCCAGTAGTATTGGAGGAGCAGATACGCAGTATTTT
CDR3aa: CASSIGGADTQYF

abundance: -
j_gene: TRBJ2-7
v_gene: TRBV2
d_gene: -
CDR3nt: TGTGCCAGCAGTGAAGGGCAGGGAAGCTTCAACGAGCAGTACTTC
CDR3aa: CASSEGQGSFNEQYF

abundance: -
j_gene: TRBJ1-2
v_gene: TRBV5-8
d_gene: -
CDR3nt: TGTGCCAGCAGCTTGGGCGGCAGGCACCTCTATGGCTACACCTTC
CDR3aa: CASSLGGRHLYGYTF

abundance: once
j_gene: TRBJ2-5
v_gene: TRBV9
d_gene: -
CDR3nt: TGTGCCAGCAGCCAGACTGGACAGTCTCAAGAGACCCAGTACTTC
CDR3aa: CASSQTGQSQETQYF

abundance: -
j_gene: TRBJ2-7
v_gene: TRBV7-3
d_gene: TRBD2
CDR3nt: TGTGCCAGCAGCCCCGGACTAGCCCTCTCCTACGAGCAGTACTTC
CDR3aa: CASSPGLALSYEQYF

abundance: -
j_gene: TRBJ1-4
v_gene: TRBV4-1
d_gene: -
CDR3nt: TGCGCCAGCAGCCAAGACAGTGGGGCAGGGAGGAATTCCAATGAAAAACTGTTTTTT
CDR3aa: CASSQDSGAGRNSNEKLFF

abundance: few
j_gene: TRBJ2-3
v_gene: TRBV4-2
d_gene: TRBD2
CDR3nt: TGTGCCAGCAGCCAAGAAGGCAGCGGGAGCCCAGATACGCAGTATTTT
CDR3aa: CASSQEGSGSPDTQYF

abundance: -
j_gene: TRBJ2-1
v_gene: TRBV24-1
d_gene: -
CDR3nt: TGTGCCACCAGTGAGGACCTACTCTCATCCAATGAGCAGTTCTTC
CDR3aa: CATSEDLLSSNEQFF

abundance: -
j_gene: TRBJ1-5
v_gene: TRBV2
d_gene: TRBD1
CDR3nt: TGTGCCAGCAGTGAAGCGTCCCCGAGGGGGCGGCCCCAGCATTTT
CDR3aa: CASSEASPRGRPQHF

abundance: -
j_gene: TRBJ2-3
v_gene: TRBV2
d_gene: -
CDR3nt: TGTGCCAGCAGTAACTCCTGGAAGGTGGCAGATACGCAGTATTTT
CDR3aa: CASSNSWKVADTQYF

abundance: once
j_gene: TRBJ2-3
v_gene: TRBV3-1/TRBV3-2
d_gene: -
CDR3nt: TGTGCCAGCAGCCAAGTTTCAGATACGCAGTATTTT
CDR3aa: CASSQVSDTQYF

abundance: -
j_gene: TRBJ1-1
v_gene: TRBV10-1
d_gene: -
CDR3nt: TGCGCCAGCGTTACAGGGAAGAGCACTGAAGCTTTCTTT
CDR3aa: CASVTGKSTEAFF

abundance: once
j_gene: TRBJ1-1
v_gene: TRBV5-4
d_gene: -
CDR3nt: TGTGCCAGCAACAGTGGTGCGGGGTCGAACACTGAAGCTTTCTTT
CDR3aa: CASNSGAGSNTEAFF

abundance: -
j_gene: TRBJ1-2
v_gene: TRBV28
d_gene: TRBD1
CDR3nt: TGTGCCAGCAGTTTGGGGACAGGGGCATATGGCTACACCTTC
CDR3aa: CASSLGTGAYGYTF

abundance: -
j_gene: TRBJ2-5
v_gene: TRBV4-1
d_gene: -
CDR3nt: TGCGCCAGCAGCCAAGATGCAGCTCACAAAGAGACCCAGTACTTC
CDR3aa: CASSQDAAHKETQYF

abundance: -
j_gene: TRBJ2-7
v_gene: TRBV21-1
d_gene: -
CDR3nt: TGTGCCAGCAGCAAGGACAGGGCGAGCTACGAGCAGTACTTC
CDR3aa: CASSKDRASYEQYF

abundance: few
j_gene: TRBJ1-1
v_gene: TRBV7-9
d_gene: -
CDR3nt: TGTGCCAGCAGCTTTTACAGAGAGAACACTGAAGCTTTCTTT
CDR3aa: CASSFYRENTEAFF

abundance: -
j_gene: TRBJ2-1
v_gene: TRBV11-2
d_gene: TRBD1
CDR3nt: TGTGCCAGCAGCCAGATCTTATTGACAGGGGGGGTTGGTGAGCAGTTCTTC
CDR3aa: CASSQILLTGGVGEQFF

abundance: -
j_gene: TRBJ1-4
v_gene: TRBV5-1
d_gene: TRBD1
CDR3nt: TGCGCCAGCAGCCAGGAAGGCCCAACAGGGGGCCCTAATGAAAAACTGTTTTTT
CDR3aa: CASSQEGPTGGPNEKLFF

abundance: -
j_gene: TRBJ1-3
v_gene: TRBV24-1
d_gene: -
CDR3nt: TGTGCCACCACCCGGGGTAGCAAAAGCTCTGGAAACACCATATATTTT
CDR3aa: CATTRGSKSSGNTIYF

abundance: -
j_gene: TRBJ1-4
v_gene: TRBV27
d_gene: TRBD1
CDR3nt: TGTGCCAGCAGACCGGGACAGGGCGTATCTAATGAAAAACTGTTTTTT
CDR3aa: CASRPGQGVSNEKLFF

abundance: -
j_gene: TRBJ2-7
v_gene: TRBV7-9
d_gene: TRBD2
CDR3nt: TGTGCCAGCAGCGACGGCGGGAGGGCCGACTACGAGCAGTACTTC
CDR3aa: CASSDGGRADYEQYF

abundance: -
j_gene: TRBJ2-1
v_gene: TRBV3-1/TRBV3-2
d_gene: -
CDR3nt: TGTGCCAGCAGCCAAGGGGAGCCGGGAAACTCCTACAATGAGCAGTTCTTC
CDR3aa: CASSQGEPGNSYNEQFF

abundance: -
j_gene: TRBJ2-3
v_gene: TRBV7-2
d_gene: TRBD2
CDR3nt: TGTGCCAGCAGCTTAGGGGTAGCGGGCAGATTCACAGATACGCAGTATTTT
CDR3aa: CASSLGVAGRFTDTQYF